This TCR beta chain derives from a study of blood T cell repertoires in COVID-19. Turning to the study itself: There were acute and convalescent COVID-19 samples, and they came from the United States, Italy and Spain. Sample material is recorded as cDNA or gDNA derived from T cells, B-cell-depleted T cells, or PBMCs.

Original data processing: Reference gene primer amplification yielded estimated nucleated cell counts. The data were produced by immunoSEQ multiplex PCR, yet TCRdb's version contains in-frame clones alone and is incomplete. The D gene and trimming were derived from the DNA, and the V and J assignments and clone size from that table. The profile shows some 150,000 clones, about nine tenths of them singletons. This CDR3 region has 13 residues. Deletions cut 1 base from V and 8 bases from J, with 6 bases between. The germline V gene has CDR1 LGHDT and CDR2 YNNKEL (reference sequence). Sequencing input: peripheral blood. The receptor was derived from a man aged 45 to 65 who had recovered from COVID-19. This rearrangement joins TRBV3-1 (or the pseudogene TRBV3-2) to TRBJ1-6; D is uncertain. The CDR3 DNA is TGTGCCAGCAGCCAAGTCCCATATTCACCCCTCCACTTT. Translation gives CASSQVPYSPLHF.